This T cell receptor beta chain was retrieved from a study of CD8 T cells in ankylosing spondylitis. Whole-study findings and limits: Characteristic, it appeared, of ankylosing spondylitis blood was a TCR beta motif of several highly homologous variants.

MiXCR, applied by TCRdb to the 5' RACE reads, yields one record per CDR3 protein. The sample contains 200,000 to 250,000 distinct CDR3 sequences, approximately 20% of which appear only once. Remarks on this clonotype: The antigen is not known.

Germline CDR1 reads SGDLS; CDR2 reads YYNGEE. J lost 4 bases, V lost 4 bases, and 10 bases had no gene match. This CDR3 has 17 residues. This TCR was sampled from a male donor with ankylosing spondylitis. The chain employs TRBV9 and TRBJ2-1; 11 positions match TRBD2. The material sequenced was blood, either unsorted or a sorted T cell fraction (not recorded which). Here the CDR3 reads CASSTPTSGEGYNEQFF. DNA for the CDR3: TGTGCCAGCAGCACACCGACTAGCGGGGAGGGATACAATGAGCAGTTCTTC.